Each of the 21 T cell receptor beta chains below was sequenced from the same sample in a study of human T cells and chemical hapten exposure. This sample's time point: patch test 3, about 24 weeks after DPC sensitization. The treatment was: therapeutic diphenylcyclopropenone sensitization with weekly scalp DPC. TCRdb re-derived calls from the RACE reads in MiXCR, one entry per CDR3 protein. The data contain 50,000 to 75,000 distinct CDR3 sequences, about 10% of them seen just once; the ten biggest clones take up about 2%. The input for sequencing was whole blood, taken in connection with sensitization to the hapten diphenylcyclopropenone (DPC). All receptors come from a woman between 25 and 40 years old with alopecia areata. Some clones in this sample may be carry-over from other donors' samples.

The chain joins TRBV15 to TRBJ2-1; 10 bases line up with TRBD2. The CDR3 spans 16 residues. J lost 7 bases, V lost 1 base, and 7 bases had no gene match. The V gene's germline CDR1 is LNHNV and CDR2 YYDKDF (reference sequence). In nucleotides, the CDR3 is TGTGCCACCAGCAGAGTCTTGCTAGCGGGGGAAAATGAGCAGTTCTTC. The encoded protein is CATSRVLLAGENEQFF.

This clonotype came up a few times. This chain connects TRBV11-2 to TRBJ2-5, with 11 bases fitting TRBD2. Germline CDR1 SGHAT, CDR2 FQNNGV. The J segment lost 5 bases and the V segment lost 4 bases, leaving 6 bases of the junction unmatched. The CDR3 is 15 amino acids. Written as DNA, the CDR3 is TGTGCCAGCAGCTGGGGTAGCGGGAGGGCCGAGACCCAGTACTTC. Protein: CASSWGSGRAETQYF.

This clonotype appeared a few times. The rearrangement uses TRBV5-1 and TRBJ2-5; possibly TRBD1 or TRBD2 for D (6 bases each). The CDR3 has 16 amino acids. Trimming took 4 bases from V and 4 from J, leaving 20 bases between them. The germline V gene has CDR1 SGHRS and CDR2 YFSETQ. In DNA, the CDR3 is TGCGCCAGCAGCCCCACCAGGGGAGGCCTAGGAGAGACCCAGTACTTC. It is translated as CASSPTRGGLGETQYF.

This clonotype was recorded only once. CDR3 DNA: TGTGCCAGCAGTACGGGACAGGGCGGCTCCTACAATGAGCAGTTCTTC. This codes for CASSTGQGGSYNEQFF. The V call is TRBV6-1, the J call TRBJ2-1; 9 nucleotides align to TRBD1. This CDR3 is built from 16 residues. The V segment lost 5 bases and the J segment 0 bases; nucleotides outside the gene matches: 5. In germline, CDR1 is MNHNS, CDR2 SASEGT.

The V gene is TRBV4-1, the J gene TRBJ1-1; tentative D call: TRBD1 (6 bases). The CDR3 loop spans 17 amino acids. V was clipped by 1 base and J by 11 bases, with 26 bases between them. The germline V gene has CDR1 MGHRA and CDR2 YSYEKL. This CDR3 is CASSQGNRGGGGRRAFF. In DNA, the CDR3 is TGCGCCAGCAGCCAAGGAAACCGTGGCGGAGGGGGGCGTCGGGCTTTCTTT.

This clonotype was seen a few times. The genes are TRBV20-1 and TRBJ2-1; 8 nucleotides align to TRBD2. V gave up 2 bases and J gave up 6 bases; unmatched junction bases: 21. CDR1 is DFQATT and CDR2 is SNEGSKA in the germline V gene (reference sequence). The CDR3 extends over 19 amino acids. The CDR3 nucleotides are TGCAGTGCTAGACCGCCCGGTGGGGCGGGAGGACTCTATTTCAATGAGCAGTTCTTC. This gives the protein CSARPPGGAGGLYFNEQFF.

In its sample, this clonotype was seen a few times. The rearrangement uses TRBV20-1 and TRBJ2-7; 10 nucleotides match TRBD1. The CDR3 spans 14 residues. The V gene's germline CDR1 is DFQATT and CDR2 SNEGSKA (reference sequence). The DNA for the CDR3 is TGCAGCCTCATCCGGGACAGGGGAGTAGGCGAGCAGTACTTC. Its protein is CSLIRDRGVGEQYF.

This chain links TRBV29-1 with TRBJ2-1, with 7 bases fitting TRBD1. Unmatched junction bases numbered 7, after V lost 0 bases and J lost 2 bases. There are 16 residues in the CDR3. Germline CDR1 SQVTM, CDR2 ANQGSEA. In DNA form, the CDR3 reads TGCAGCGTTGAAGAGACTAACAGGGGCCCCTACAATGAGCAGTTCTTC. The encoded protein is CSVEETNRGPYNEQFF.

This clonotype was counted between two and nine times. The J gene is TRBJ2-5, the V gene TRBV5-4; D perhaps matches TRBD1 (5 bases). Germline CDR1 and CDR2: SGHNT and YYREEE (reference sequence). The V gene lost 4 bases and the J gene lost 4 bases, with 8 bases spanning the gap. The CDR3 contains 12 residues. The CDR3 spells CASSADRETQYF. For the CDR3, the DNA is TGTGCCAGCAGCGCAGACAGAGAGACCCAGTACTTC.

This clonotype came up a few times. The genes are TRBV20-1 and TRBJ2-1; TRBD1 aligns across 7 bases. The CDR3 spans 15 residues. The junction had 9 bases not matched to a gene; V was cut back by 3 bases and J by 4 bases. Germline-derived CDR1 and CDR2 are DFQATT and SNEGSKA (reference sequence). The chain's CDR3 is CSASLGGQIYNEQFF. For the CDR3, the DNA is TGCAGTGCTAGTCTTGGGGGACAGATATACAATGAGCAGTTCTTC.

This clonotype was observed a few times. CDR3 sequence (DNA): TGTGCCAGCAGCCAATCAAAAGGGGGAGCTAACTATGGCTACACCTTC. Translating gives CASSQSKGGANYGYTF. The V call is TRBV3-1, the J call TRBJ1-2; possible D gene TRBD1, 6 bases. This CDR3 spans 16 amino acids. V was pared by 2 bases and J by 0 bases, with 13 bases between. In germline, CDR1 is LGHDT, CDR2 YNNKEL (reference sequence).

This clonotype was detected many times. The chain links TRBV28 to TRBJ2-3, with D unresolved. The V gene's germline CDR1 is MDHEN and CDR2 SYDVKM. The CDR3 runs 14 residues. Trimming stripped 6 bases from V and 1 base from J, with 11 bases between. The CDR3 DNA follows: TGTGCCAGCAGCCCCCCGGACGGCACAGATACGCAGTATTTT. Residues: CASSPPDGTDTQYF.

The table lists this clonotype with a few counts. The CDR3 loop reads CAWSDGLHQPQHF. CDR3 nucleotide sequence: TGTGCCTGGAGTGACGGACTCCATCAGCCCCAGCATTTT. The chain recombines TRBV30 with TRBJ1-5; no clear D. Per the germline V gene, CDR1 is GTSNPN and CDR2 is SVGIG (reference sequence). This CDR3 is built from 13 residues. V gave up 1 base and J gave up 5 bases, with 9 bases separating them.

In its sample, this clonotype was seen a few times. The gene calls are TRBV7-2 and TRBJ2-3, with 10 bases lining up with TRBD1. From germline, CDR1 is SGHTA and CDR2 FQGNSA. The CDR3 length is 15 residues. J lost 3 bases, V lost 2 bases, and 2 bases had no gene match. The CDR3 coding sequence is TGTGCCAGCAGCTTATGGACAGGGGGGACAGATACGCAGTATTTT. It yields the protein CASSLWTGGTDTQYF.

V gene TRBV9 combines with J gene TRBJ2-2, with 9 bases aligning to TRBD2. This CDR3 region has 18 residues. V dropped 1 base and J dropped 0; count of bases not matched to a gene: 7. Germline values: CDR1 SGDLS, CDR2 YYNGEE. The CDR3 DNA sequence: TGTGCCAGCAGCGTATCAAGCGGGGGGTCCGCGAACACCGGGGAGCTGTTTTTT. Protein product: CASSVSSGGSANTGELFF.

This clonotype was seen many times. The chain is built from TRBV7-8 and TRBJ2-2, with a weak D call TRBD2 (6 bases). Trimming stripped 4 bases from V and 4 bases from J, with 25 bases between. The CDR3 has 19 amino acids. Germline lookup yields CDR1 SGHVS and CDR2 FQNEAQ. The CDR3: CASSSGPGTQKPPTGELFF. DNA for the CDR3: TGTGCCAGCAGCTCGGGACCGGGGACTCAGAAGCCGCCCACCGGGGAGCTGTTTTTT. The whole variable domain, filled in from reference TRBV7-8 and TRBJ2-2, reads GAGVSQSPRYKVAKRGQDVALRCDPISGHVSLFWYQQALGQGPEFLTYFQNEAQLDKSGLPSDRFFAERPEGSVSTLKIQRTQQEDSAVYLCASSSGPGTQKPPTGELFFGEGSRLTVL.

This clonotype occurred a few times. CDR3 in amino acids: CASSPEAFF. As DNA, the CDR3 is TGTGCCAGCAGCCCCGAAGCTTTCTTT. The chain is built from TRBV3-2 and TRBJ1-1. TRBV3-2 has pseudogene status. There are 9 residues in the CDR3.

This clonotype was seen repeatedly, ten times or more. The V call is TRBV7-9, the J call TRBJ2-2; D call uncertain. CDR1 is SEHNR and CDR2 is FQNEAQ in the germline V gene (reference sequence). The CDR3 extends over 15 amino acids. Trimming removed 3 bases from V and 1 base from J, with 9 bases in between. This chain's CDR3 is CASSLDPRNTGELFF. The DNA of the CDR3 is TGTGCCAGCAGCTTGGACCCGAGGAACACCGGGGAGCTGTTTTTT.

This chain uses TRBV20-1 with TRBJ2-7; D not certain. Germline lookup yields CDR1 DFQATT and CDR2 SNEGSKA (reference sequence). Trimming pared 1 base from V and 4 bases from J, leaving 5 bases between. This CDR3 has 11 amino acids. The CDR3 bases are TGCAGTGCTAGAGGGAATTACGAGCAGTACTTC. Amino acids: CSARGNYEQYF.

Regarding this clonotype: A single base separates this from a much larger clone, so it may be a read error. This chain connects TRBV27 to TRBJ1-4, with D perhaps matching TRBD1 (5 bases). CDR1 MNHEY and CDR2 SMNVEV come from the germline V gene (reference sequence). The V end lost 9 bases, the J end lost 8 bases, and 22 bases lay between the germline ends. The CDR3 has 15 residues. The CDR3 loop is CASQPVGRGKEKLFF. CDR3 coding DNA: TGTGCCAGTCAACCAGTGGGACGGGGAAAAGAAAAACTGTTTTTT. Together with reference TRBV27 and TRBJ1-4, the CDR3 gives the full variable domain: EAQVTQNPRYLITVTGKKLTVTCSQNMNHEYMSWYRQDPGLGLRQIYYSMNVEVTDKGDVPEGYKVSRKEKRNFPLILESPSPNQTSLYFCASQPVGRGKEKLFFGSGTQLSVL.

The genes are TRBV19 and TRBJ1-1; D may be TRBD1 (6 bases). The V end was cut by 3 bases, the J end by 1 base, with 12 bases between. Germline V gives CDR1 LNHDA, CDR2 SQIVND (reference sequence). The CDR3 length is 15 residues. The CDR3 loop reads CASSIGNRANTEAFF. The CDR3 nucleotides read TGTGCCAGTAGTATTGGGAACAGGGCGAACACTGAAGCTTTCTTT.